The T cell receptor (beta chain) under discussion was sequenced for a study of T cell repertoires in cytomegalovirus infection. Study in general: Recently identified HLA-C-restricted CMV epitopes and well-studied HLA-B-restricted CMV epitopes were used by the study. Matching HLA type and CMV infection were both indicated by public TCR beta signatures.

Study observations and caveats: HLA-C-restricted CMV-specific TCR beta clonotypes prevailed in the ex vivo response. CMV carriers having the relevant HLA were flagged by cumulative public TCR beta family frequency.

Germline lookup yields CDR1 MGHDK and CDR2 SYGVNS. The V end was cut by 3 bases, the J end by 7 bases, with 3 bases between. The CDR3 loop spans 10 amino acids. With respect to this clonotype: Its antigen is unidentified.

TCRdb redid the calling of the reads with MiXCR, one entry per CDR3 protein. The sample records roughly 920,000 distinct CDR3 sequences, approximately 31% being singletons. Sample: cultured CD8+ T cells from PBMCs, taken from culture after CMV antigen stimulation. This chain connects TRBV25-1 to TRBJ1-2; the D is unclear. This TCR came from a human donor in good health (CMV status not recorded). Some clones in this sample may be carry-over from other donors' samples. In DNA form, the CDR3 reads TGTGCCAGCAGTGATCTTGGCTACACCTTC. It translates to CASSDLGYTF.